Presented here are 20 T cell receptor beta chains from one specimen sequenced in a study of CXCR3-negative and CXCR3-positive naive CD8 T cells. TRB cDNA was prepared as libraries by UMI-labeled 5' RACE. TCRdb reworked the 5' RACE reads into one entry per CDR3 protein, no DNA. The sample has 45,000 or so distinct CDR3 sequences. The specimen was memory CD8+ T cells from blood. These receptor sequences come from a human donor in good health. Some clones in this sample may be carry-over from other donors' samples.

The rearrangement joins TRBV29-1 to TRBJ2-7; TCRdb selects TRBD1, and the lack of DNA leaves this call unchecked. Germline CDR1 SQVTM, CDR2 ANQGSEA. This CDR3 spans 14 amino acids. CDR3: CSVEDGKSSYEQYF.

This chain uses TRBV11-2 with TRBJ2-7. This CDR3 spans 13 amino acids. Germline loops: CDR1 SGHAT, CDR2 FQNNGV. CDR3 sequence: CASRDNYKDEQYF.

This chain links TRBV11-3 with TRBJ2-5. The CDR3 loop spans 13 amino acids. Germline lookup yields CDR1 SGHNT and CDR2 YENEEA. The CDR3 spells CASSQWFGETQYF.

This chain uses TRBV7-9 with TRBJ1-1; TCRdb returns TRBD1, unconfirmable since there is no DNA. The CDR3 totals 15 residues. In germline, CDR1 is SEHNR, CDR2 FQNEAQ (reference sequence). This CDR3 is CASSLSQGANTEAFF.

The V call is TRBV5-1, the J call TRBJ2-7; the D gene TCRdb calls, TRBD1, cannot be checked with no DNA. From germline, CDR1 is SGHRS and CDR2 YFSETQ. The CDR3 is made up of 14 amino acids. The CDR3 loop reads CASKTGQGTYEQYF.

This clonotype is medium-sized (0.01 to 0.1%) by frequency. The chain carries TRBV14 and TRBJ1-1; no DNA is available, so the TRBD1 call from TCRdb remains unchecked. Germline values: CDR1 SGHDN, CDR2 FVKESK. This CDR3 is built from 16 residues. The CDR3 loop is CASSQKRLGTNTEAFF.

This chain uses TRBV4-1 with TRBJ2-3; TCRdb selects TRBD1, and the lack of DNA leaves this call unchecked. There are 13 residues in the CDR3. Germline assignment: CDR1 MGHRA and CDR2 YSYEKL. The chain's CDR3 is CASAGRDTDTQYF.

This clonotype shows up as medium-sized by frequency. The chain couples TRBV6-4 to TRBJ1-5. In germline, CDR1 is MRHNA, CDR2 SNTAGT. The CDR3 is 13 amino acids. CDR3 loop: CASSEGSNQPQHF.

V and J are TRBV4-3 and TRBJ1-1. Germline V CDR1 and CDR2: LGHNA, YSLEER. This CDR3 is built from 13 residues. CDR3: CASRPGKDTEAFF.

This rearrangement joins TRBV6-4 to TRBJ2-1; checking the TCRdb D call of TRBD2 is not possible without DNA. The CDR3 runs 16 residues. Germline V gives CDR1 MRHNA, CDR2 SNTAGT. CDR3 amino acids: CASSATGTSGDNEQFF.

The CDR3 reads CASSSFRPPNEQFF. This chain links TRBV12-3 or TRBV12-4 with TRBJ2-1; the TCRdb D gene call, TRBD1, has no DNA to confirm it. The CDR3 is 14 amino acids.

This chain's CDR3 is CASSASSGREYNEQFF. This chain connects TRBV9 to TRBJ2-1; with no DNA, the TCRdb D assignment of TRBD2 cannot be verified. Germline CDR1 and CDR2: SGDLS and YYNGEE. CDR3 length: 16 amino acids.

This chain joins TRBV7-7 and TRBJ2-5; the TCRdb call, TRBD1, lacks DNA for checking. The CDR3 spans 13 residues. Looked up from germline, CDR1 is SSHAT and CDR2 is FNYEAQ (reference sequence). CDR3 sequence: CASSFDRQETQYF.

This chain connects TRBV4-1 to TRBJ2-5; with no DNA, the TCRdb D assignment of TRBD1 cannot be verified. Germline CDR1 is MGHRA and CDR2 is YSYEKL. The CDR3 runs to 15 residues. CDR3 in amino acids: CASSQGPGRGETQYF.

V is TRBV7-3 and J is TRBJ2-1; TCRdb designates TRBD2, a call that cannot be tested without DNA. This CDR3 has 13 residues. CDR1 and CDR2 from the germline V gene are SGHTA and FQGTGA. The CDR3 spells CASSGGPSDEQFF.

The rearrangement uses TRBV7-9 and TRBJ2-5; TCRdb's D call, TRBD1, is unchecked because there is no DNA. The CDR3 runs 15 residues. Germline values: CDR1 SEHNR, CDR2 FQNEAQ (reference sequence). CDR3 amino acids: CASSPSGKGRETQYF.

The V call is TRBV20-1, the J call TRBJ2-7; with no DNA, the TCRdb D assignment of TRBD1 cannot be verified. The CDR3 spans 14 residues. Germline CDR1 is DFQATT and CDR2 is SNEGSKA (reference sequence). The chain's CDR3 is CSASGTGKTYEQYF.

This rearrangement joins TRBV6-5 to TRBJ2-7; the TCRdb D gene call, TRBD1, has no DNA to confirm it. The length of the CDR3 is 15 residues. Germline CDR1 is MNHEY and CDR2 is SVGAGI. CDR3 sequence reads: CASAIQGTEAYEQYF.

The chain links TRBV28 to TRBJ2-7; TCRdb names TRBD2, which stays unverified in the absence of DNA. CDR1 is MDHEN, CDR2 SYDVKM, per germline. The CDR3 has 15 residues. CDR3 loop: CASSPLRGRLYEQYF.

The chain uses TRBV7-6 and TRBJ1-5; TCRdb indicates TRBD1, and absent DNA this call remains unverified. Germline assignment: CDR1 SGHVS and CDR2 FNYEAQ. The CDR3 contains 12 residues. This CDR3 is CASRTGNQPQHF.